The source of this TCR beta chain is a study of neoadjuvant anti-PD-1 for oral cavity cancer. Data came from immunoSEQ multiplex PCR; TCRdb stores just in-frame clones and leaves some out. Here the sample spans 55,000 to 75,000 clones, 85% to 90% being singletons. Documented time point: after neoadjuvant nivolumab, at surgical resection. Cohort: HPV-negative, locally advanced oral cavity squamous cell carcinoma patients. The length of the CDR3 is 16 residues. With 3 bases clipped from V and 8 bases from J, the junction kept 13 bases outside the gene matches. Per the germline V gene, CDR1 is SGHNT and CDR2 is YYREEE (reference sequence).

The material was PBMCs, obtained after nivolumab (anti-PD-1) treatment. The receptor comes from a person aged 40 to 85 with oral cavity squamous cell carcinoma. The J gene is TRBJ2-5, the V gene TRBV5-4, with 10 nucleotides matching TRBD2. CDR3 nucleotides: TGTGCCAGCAGCTCCCCGAGTAGCGGGGGGCTCGTTACCCAGTACTTC. As protein: CASSSPSSGGLVTQYF.